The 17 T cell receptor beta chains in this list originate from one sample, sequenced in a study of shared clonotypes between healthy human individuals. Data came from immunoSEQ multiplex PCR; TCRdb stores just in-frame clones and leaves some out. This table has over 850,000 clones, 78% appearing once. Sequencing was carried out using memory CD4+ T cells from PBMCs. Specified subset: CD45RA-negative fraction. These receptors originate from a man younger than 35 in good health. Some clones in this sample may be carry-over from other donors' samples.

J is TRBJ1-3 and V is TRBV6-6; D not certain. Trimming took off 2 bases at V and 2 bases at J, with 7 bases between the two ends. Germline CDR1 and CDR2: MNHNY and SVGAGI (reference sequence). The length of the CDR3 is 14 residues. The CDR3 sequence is CASSYGTTGNTIYF. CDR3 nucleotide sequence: TGTGCCAGCAGTTACGGTACAACTGGAAACACCATATATTTT.

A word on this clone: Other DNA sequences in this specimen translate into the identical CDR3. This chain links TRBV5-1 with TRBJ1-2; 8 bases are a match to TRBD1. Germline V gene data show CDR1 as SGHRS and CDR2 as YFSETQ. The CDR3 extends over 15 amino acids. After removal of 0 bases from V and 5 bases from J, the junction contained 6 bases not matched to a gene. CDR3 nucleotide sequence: TGCGCCAGCAGCTTGGAGGCAGGGGGCGGGTATGGCTACACCTTC. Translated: CASSLEAGGGYGYTF.

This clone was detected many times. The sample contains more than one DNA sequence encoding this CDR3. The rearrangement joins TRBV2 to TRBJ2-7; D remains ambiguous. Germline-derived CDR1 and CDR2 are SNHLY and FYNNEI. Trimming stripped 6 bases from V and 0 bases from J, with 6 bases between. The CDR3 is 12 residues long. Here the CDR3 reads CASRRSSYEQYF. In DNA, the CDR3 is TGTGCCAGCAGGAGAAGCTCCTACGAGCAGTACTTC.

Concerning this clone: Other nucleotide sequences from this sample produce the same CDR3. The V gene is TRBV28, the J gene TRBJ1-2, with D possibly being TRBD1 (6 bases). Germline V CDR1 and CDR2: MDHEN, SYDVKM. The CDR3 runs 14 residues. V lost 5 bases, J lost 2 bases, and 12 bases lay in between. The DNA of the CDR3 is TGTGCCAGCAGTCTAACAGGGCCAAACTATGGCTACACCTTC. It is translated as CASSLTGPNYGYTF.

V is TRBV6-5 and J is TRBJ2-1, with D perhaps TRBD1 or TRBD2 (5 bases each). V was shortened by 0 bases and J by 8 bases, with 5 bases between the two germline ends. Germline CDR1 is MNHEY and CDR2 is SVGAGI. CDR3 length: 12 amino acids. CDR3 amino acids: CASSYSGDEQFF. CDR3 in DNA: TGTGCCAGCAGTTACTCGGGGGATGAGCAGTTCTTC.

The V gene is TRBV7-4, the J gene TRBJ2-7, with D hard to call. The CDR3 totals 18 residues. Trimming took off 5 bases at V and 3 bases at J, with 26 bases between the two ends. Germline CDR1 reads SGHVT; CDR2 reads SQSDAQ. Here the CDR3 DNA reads TGTGCCAGCAGCCGCCCGGATAGACTCTCCAAGCCTCTCTACGAGCAGTACTTC. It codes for CASSRPDRLSKPLYEQYF.

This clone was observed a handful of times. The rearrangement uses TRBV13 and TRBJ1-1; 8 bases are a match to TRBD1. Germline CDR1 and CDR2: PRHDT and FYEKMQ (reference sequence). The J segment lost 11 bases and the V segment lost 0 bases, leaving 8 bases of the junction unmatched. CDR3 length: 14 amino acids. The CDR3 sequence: CASSLGDRGTLAFF. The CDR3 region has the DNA TGTGCCAGCAGCTTAGGCGACAGGGGAACGCTTGCTTTCTTT. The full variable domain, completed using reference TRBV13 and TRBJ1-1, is AAGVIQSPRHLIKEKRETATLKCYPIPRHDTVYWYQQGPGQDPQFLISFYEKMQSDKGSIPDRFSAQQFSDYHSELNMSSLELGDSALYFCASSLGDRGTLAFFGQGTRLTVV.

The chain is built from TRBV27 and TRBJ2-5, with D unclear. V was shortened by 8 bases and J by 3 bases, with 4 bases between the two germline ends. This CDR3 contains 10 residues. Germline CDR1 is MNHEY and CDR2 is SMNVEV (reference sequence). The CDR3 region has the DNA TGTGCCAGCGGTAAAGAGACCCAGTACTTC. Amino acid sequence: CASGKETQYF.

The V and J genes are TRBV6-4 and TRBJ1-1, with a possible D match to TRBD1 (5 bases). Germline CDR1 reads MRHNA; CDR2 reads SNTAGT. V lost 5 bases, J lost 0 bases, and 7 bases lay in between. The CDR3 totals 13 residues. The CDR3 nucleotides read TGTGCCAGCAGTCAGACAGTGAACACTGAAGCTTTCTTT. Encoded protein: CASSQTVNTEAFF.

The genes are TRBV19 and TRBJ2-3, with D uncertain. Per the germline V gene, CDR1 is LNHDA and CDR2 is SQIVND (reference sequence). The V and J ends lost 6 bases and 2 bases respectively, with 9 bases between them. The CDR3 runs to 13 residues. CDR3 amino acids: CASSPSFTDTQYF. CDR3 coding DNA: TGTGCCAGTAGCCCGAGCTTCACAGATACGCAGTATTTT.

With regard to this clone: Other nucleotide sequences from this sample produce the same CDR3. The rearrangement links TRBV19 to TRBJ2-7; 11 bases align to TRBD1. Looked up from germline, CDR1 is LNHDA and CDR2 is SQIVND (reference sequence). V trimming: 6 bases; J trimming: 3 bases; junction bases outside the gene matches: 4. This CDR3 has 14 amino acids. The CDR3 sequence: CASSTGTGGYEQYF. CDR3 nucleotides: TGTGCCAGTAGCACCGGGACAGGGGGCTACGAGCAGTACTTC.

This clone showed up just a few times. CDR3 in DNA: TGTGCCAGTAGTCCACAACAGGGGTTCCCCTACGAGCAGTACTTC. As protein: CASSPQQGFPYEQYF. This chain uses TRBV19 with TRBJ2-7; 7 bases are a match to TRBD1. Trimming at V came to 5 bases and at J to 2 bases, leaving 9 bases not matched to a gene. The CDR3 extends over 15 amino acids. Germline CDR1 is LNHDA and CDR2 is SQIVND (reference sequence).

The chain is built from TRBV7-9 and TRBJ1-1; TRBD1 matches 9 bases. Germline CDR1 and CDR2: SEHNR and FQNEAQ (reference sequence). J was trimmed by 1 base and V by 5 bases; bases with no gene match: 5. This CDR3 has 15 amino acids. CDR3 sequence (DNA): TGTGCCAGCAGCCCACAGACAGGGGGGAACACTGAAGCTTTCTTT. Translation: CASSPQTGGNTEAFF.

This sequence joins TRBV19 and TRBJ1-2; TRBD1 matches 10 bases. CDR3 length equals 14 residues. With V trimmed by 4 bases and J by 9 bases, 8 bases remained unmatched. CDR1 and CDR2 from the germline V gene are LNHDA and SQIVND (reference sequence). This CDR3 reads CASSNPRDRGSYTF. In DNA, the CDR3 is TGTGCCAGTAGTAACCCCCGGGACAGGGGAAGCTACACCTTC.

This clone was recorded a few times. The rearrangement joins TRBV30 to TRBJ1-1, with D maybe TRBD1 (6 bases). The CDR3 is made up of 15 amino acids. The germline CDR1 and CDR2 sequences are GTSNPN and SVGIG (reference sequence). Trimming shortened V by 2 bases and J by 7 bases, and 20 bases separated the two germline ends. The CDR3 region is CAWSNKQGGLGEAFF. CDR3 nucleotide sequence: TGTGCCTGGAGTAACAAACAGGGCGGGTTGGGTGAAGCTTTCTTT.

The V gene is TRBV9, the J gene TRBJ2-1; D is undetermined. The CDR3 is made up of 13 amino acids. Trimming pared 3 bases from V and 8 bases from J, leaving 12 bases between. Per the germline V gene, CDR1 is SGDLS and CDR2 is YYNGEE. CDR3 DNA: TGTGCCAGCAGCGCAGGTGTCCTACATGAGCAGTTCTTC. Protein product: CASSAGVLHEQFF.

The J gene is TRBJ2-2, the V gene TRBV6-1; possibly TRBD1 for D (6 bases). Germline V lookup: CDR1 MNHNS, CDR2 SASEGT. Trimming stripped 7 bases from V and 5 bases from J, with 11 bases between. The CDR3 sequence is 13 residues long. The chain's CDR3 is CASTEQGTGELFF. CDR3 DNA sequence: TGTGCCAGCACCGAACAGGGAACCGGGGAGCTGTTTTTT.